This passage covers 26 T cell receptor beta chains from one sample sequenced in a study of T cell responses to AZD1222 COVID-19 vaccine. TCRdb's table, derived via immunoSEQ multiplex PCR, lists solely in-frame clones and lacks some. The top ten clones hold 7% to 9.5% of a sample with approximately 200,000 clones, 90% to 95% of them seen once. The source was peripheral blood, collected on day 0 of AZD1222 vaccination. All receptors derive from an adult in good health.

The chain employs TRBV4-2 and TRBJ2-6; 9 nucleotides match TRBD1. Trimming cost V 2 bases and J 0 bases; bases outside gene matches: 5. This CDR3 contains 18 residues. Germline V gene sequence: CDR1 LGHNA, CDR2 YNFKEQ. The CDR3 nucleotides are TGTGCCAGCAGCCAACCGGACAGGGGAAGCTCTGGGGCCAACGTCCTGACTTTC. Amino acids: CASSQPDRGSSGANVLTF.

The chain carries TRBV28 and TRBJ1-5; possible D gene TRBD1, 5 bases. Trimming took off 6 bases at V and 0 bases at J, with 12 bases between the two ends. Germline-derived CDR1 and CDR2 are MDHEN and SYDVKM. The CDR3 consists of 15 residues. CDR3 amino acids: CASSPDRFSNQPQHF. CDR3 nucleotide sequence: TGTGCCAGCAGCCCTGACAGATTTAGCAATCAGCCCCAGCATTTT.

The chain is built from TRBV5-1 and TRBJ1-3, with D perhaps TRBD1 (5 bases). Between the trimmed V and J ends, which lost 0 bases and 3 bases, there was a span of 10 bases. Per the germline V gene, CDR1 is SGHRS and CDR2 is YFSETQ. The CDR3 is made up of 15 amino acids. In DNA, the CDR3 is TGCGCCAGCAGCTTGGCCGGGGGTTTTGGAAACACCATATATTTT. Amino acid sequence: CASSLAGGFGNTIYF.

This chain connects TRBV19 to TRBJ1-1; D perhaps matches TRBD1 (6 bases). Germline CDR1 and CDR2: LNHDA and SQIVND (reference sequence). Trimming pared 7 bases from V and 6 bases from J, leaving 9 bases between. This CDR3 region has 11 residues. The CDR3 sequence: CASIRGAEAFF. For the CDR3, the DNA is TGTGCCAGTATTAGGGGGGCTGAAGCTTTCTTT. Complete variable domain (other parts from reference TRBV19 and TRBJ1-1): DGGITQSPKYLFRKEGQNVTLSCEQNLNHDAMYWYRQDPGQGLRLIYYSQIVNDFQKGDIAEGYSVSREKKESFPLTVTSAQKNPTAFYLCASIRGAEAFFGQGTRLTVV.

V and J are TRBV9 and TRBJ1-1; D gene uncertain. The germline V gene has CDR1 SGDLS and CDR2 YYNGEE. This CDR3 has 15 residues. Trimming stripped 0 bases from V and 5 bases from J, with 14 bases between. The CDR3 loop reads CASSVAGMGSTEAFF. CDR3 DNA: TGTGCCAGCAGCGTAGCTGGGATGGGATCGACTGAAGCTTTCTTT.

This sequence joins TRBV10-2 and TRBJ2-7; TRBD1 matches 7 bases. Germline V gene data show CDR1 as WSHSY and CDR2 as SAAADI. The length of the CDR3 is 14 residues. V shed 2 bases and J 3 bases; nucleotides not matched to a gene: 4. CDR3 sequence (DNA): TGCGCCAGCAGTGAGCGGGACAGATACTACGAGCAGTACTTC. It codes for CASSERDRYYEQYF.

The chain recombines TRBV19 with TRBJ2-3; 10 nucleotides agree with TRBD1. CDR1 is LNHDA, CDR2 SQIVND, per germline (reference sequence). Trimming cost V 1 base and J 6 bases; bases outside gene matches: 7. The CDR3 has 16 amino acids. CDR3 sequence reads: CASSIGDRGGRDTQYF. In DNA form, the CDR3 reads TGTGCCAGTAGTATAGGGGACAGGGGTGGACGCGATACGCAGTATTTT.

For the CDR3, the DNA is TGTGCCAGCAGTTTCTCCGGGAGGGGAGAGACCCAGTACTTC. This translates into CASSFSGRGETQYF. The rearrangement uses TRBV28 and TRBJ2-5; 8 nucleotides match TRBD2. Germline values: CDR1 MDHEN, CDR2 SYDVKM. CDR3 length equals 14 residues. J lost 4 bases, V lost 3 bases, and 4 bases had no gene match.

This rearrangement joins TRBV19 to TRBJ2-6, with 7 bases lining up with TRBD1. In germline, CDR1 is LNHDA, CDR2 SQIVND (reference sequence). CDR3 length: 17 residues. J lost 2 bases, V lost 5 bases, and 9 bases had no gene match. CDR3 sequence: CASSPRGGRPGANVLTF. In DNA form, the CDR3 reads TGTGCCAGTAGTCCCCGAGGGGGCAGGCCTGGGGCCAACGTCCTGACTTTC.

V gene TRBV6-4 combines with J gene TRBJ1-1; no reliable D call. Between the trimmed V and J ends, which lost 6 bases and 4 bases, there was a span of 15 bases. The CDR3 is 14 amino acids. Per germline, CDR1 MRHNA and CDR2 SNTAGT. The CDR3 here is CASRPRVSGTEAFF. The DNA for the CDR3 is TGTGCCAGCAGACCACGGGTAAGCGGCACTGAAGCTTTCTTT.

The gene calls are TRBV5-1 and TRBJ2-1, with D possibly matching TRBD1 (6 bases). Germline-derived CDR1 and CDR2 are SGHRS and YFSETQ. The CDR3 consists of 13 residues. V gave up 2 bases and J gave up 8 bases, with 11 bases separating them. CDR3 region: CASSLWGRDEQFF. CDR3 nucleotide sequence: TGCGCCAGCAGCTTATGGGGGCGAGATGAGCAGTTCTTC.

This chain uses TRBV7-9 with TRBJ2-1; 7 bases map to TRBD1. The CDR3 spans 13 residues. The V and J ends lost 6 bases and 4 bases, in that order; junction bases with no gene match: 3. Germline lookup yields CDR1 SEHNR and CDR2 FQNEAQ (reference sequence). CDR3 nucleotides: TGTGCCAGCAGAGACAGGGTGTACAATGAGCAGTTCTTC. The encoded protein is CASRDRVYNEQFF.

The J gene is TRBJ1-5, the V gene TRBV5-1; perhaps TRBD1 as D (6 bases). V was cut by 1 base and J by 7 bases, with 9 bases left in between. The length of the CDR3 is 13 residues. CDR1 is SGHRS, CDR2 YFSETQ, per germline. CDR3 DNA: TGCGCCAGCAGCTTGAAACAGGGCCAGCCCCAGCATTTT. It codes for CASSLKQGQPQHF.

The chain carries TRBV5-1 and TRBJ1-2; D call uncertain. The ends were cut back, 4 bases at V and 4 bases at J, with 11 bases in the middle. The CDR3 runs to 13 residues. CDR1 SGHRS and CDR2 YFSETQ come from the germline V gene. CDR3 in amino acids: CASSGKETYGYTF. The CDR3 coding sequence is TGCGCCAGCAGCGGAAAAGAGACCTATGGCTACACCTTC.

The chain links TRBV28 to TRBJ1-4; the D is unclear. The germline V gene has CDR1 MDHEN and CDR2 SYDVKM. This CDR3 is built from 10 residues. V was shortened by 8 bases and J by 8 bases, with 6 bases between the two germline ends. This CDR3 reads CASHGEKLFF. The CDR3 nucleotides read TGTGCCAGCCACGGCGAAAAACTGTTTTTT.

This chain connects TRBV27 to TRBJ1-4, with 7 bases lining up with TRBD1. V was clipped by 3 bases and J by 4 bases; unmatched bases: 5. The germline gives CDR1 MNHEY, CDR2 SMNVEV (reference sequence). CDR3 length equals 15 residues. The CDR3 spells CASSFGGQVNEKLFF. The CDR3 nucleotides read TGTGCCAGCAGTTTTGGAGGACAGGTTAATGAAAAACTGTTTTTT.

J is TRBJ1-4 and V is TRBV5-1; a possible D gene is TRBD1 (5 bases). The CDR3 extends over 16 amino acids. The V gene's germline CDR1 is SGHRS and CDR2 YFSETQ. Between the trimmed V and J ends, which lost 1 base and 7 bases, there was a span of 17 bases. The CDR3 nucleotides are TGCGCCAGCAGCTTGACGCTCGGGACCGGGGGTGAAAAACTGTTTTTT. As protein: CASSLTLGTGGEKLFF.

The chain combines TRBV4-3 with TRBJ2-7, with D perhaps matching TRBD2 (6 bases). The CDR3 has 16 residues. Germline CDR1 is LGHNA and CDR2 is YSLEER. Trimming removed 3 bases from V and 5 bases from J, with 20 bases in between. The CDR3 loop reads CASSQFSMGTGDEQYF. The CDR3 nucleotides read TGCGCCAGCAGCCAGTTCTCCATGGGGACGGGAGACGAGCAGTACTTC.

The rearrangement joins TRBV7-9 to TRBJ1-2; a possible D gene is TRBD1 (6 bases). V gave up 6 bases and J gave up 8 bases, with 19 bases separating them. CDR1 is SEHNR, CDR2 FQNEAQ, per germline (reference sequence). This CDR3 contains 14 residues. The CDR3 sequence is CASRPPGTLNGYTF. The CDR3 nucleotides are TGTGCCAGCAGGCCGCCCGGGACACTCAACGGCTACACCTTC.

The genes are TRBV19 and TRBJ1-1; perhaps TRBD1 as D (5 bases). V lost 4 bases to trimming and J lost 3 bases, with 6 bases between them. Per the germline V gene, CDR1 is LNHDA and CDR2 is SQIVND (reference sequence). This CDR3 comprises 12 residues. This chain's CDR3 is CASSKQDTEAFF. CDR3 nucleotide sequence: TGTGCCAGTAGTAAACAGGACACTGAAGCTTTCTTT.

In DNA, the CDR3 is TGTGCCAGCAGTGAAATAACGGGGGGGCCCCTCTATGGCTACACCTTC. Amino acids: CASSEITGGPLYGYTF. V usage is TRBV2 and J usage is TRBJ1-2, with D possibly being TRBD1 (6 bases). Trimming cost V 2 bases and J 4 bases, with 17 bases left between them. Germline CDR1 SNHLY, CDR2 FYNNEI. This CDR3 region has 16 residues. Full variable domain (rest looked up from reference TRBV2 and TRBJ1-2): EPEVTQTPSHQVTQMGQEVILRCVPISNHLYFYWYRQILGQKVEFLVSFYNNEISEKSEIFDDQFSVERPDGSNFTLKIRSTKLEDSAMYFCASSEITGGPLYGYTFGSGTRLTVV.

This clone has only one observation. The chain employs TRBV30 and TRBJ1-6; D uncertain. V was pared by 0 bases and J by 7 bases, with 4 bases between. The CDR3 is 12 residues long. CDR1 is GTSNPN and CDR2 is SVGIG in the germline V gene (reference sequence). This CDR3 is CAWSVRNSPLHF. Here the CDR3 DNA reads TGTGCCTGGAGTGTCAGAAATTCACCCCTCCACTTT. The entire variable domain, with the rest obtained from reference TRBV30 and TRBJ1-6, is as follows: SQTIHQWPATLVQPVGSPLSLECTVEGTSNPNLYWYRQAAGRGLQLLFYSVGIGQISSEVPQNLSASRPQDRQFILSSKKLLLSDSGFYLCAWSVRNSPLHFGNGTRLTVT.

This clone appeared once. CDR3 nucleotide sequence: TGTGCCACTTACAATGAGCAGTTCTTC. Protein product: CATYNEQFF. The chain uses TRBV6-7 and TRBJ2-1; the D is unclear. TRBV6-7 is known as an ORF, though its function is uncertain. Trimming removed 10 bases from V and 4 bases from J, with 2 bases in between. The CDR3 consists of 9 residues.

The chain has TRBV2 and TRBJ1-2, with 7 bases aligning to TRBD1. Per germline, CDR1 SNHLY and CDR2 FYNNEI. The CDR3 consists of 14 residues. V lost 5 bases and J lost 3; bases outside the gene matches: 6. The CDR3: CASSPGQLDYGYTF. Written as DNA, the CDR3 is TGTGCCAGCAGTCCGGGACAGCTTGACTATGGCTACACCTTC.

The chain joins TRBV28 to TRBJ2-7, with 12 bases aligning to TRBD2. Germline V gene data show CDR1 as MDHEN and CDR2 as SYDVKM. V was pared by 8 bases and J by 7 bases, with 12 bases of the junction left unmatched. The CDR3 consists of 15 residues. The CDR3 DNA reads TGTGCCAGCGCTTGGACTAGCGGGGCCGCGGGAGAGCAGTACTTC. It codes for CASAWTSGAAGEQYF.

CDR3 sequence: CASSESEKLFF. DNA for the CDR3: TGTGCCAGCAGTGAGTCCGAAAAACTGTTTTTT. The chain links TRBV2 to TRBJ1-4; unclear D gene. V was cut by 3 bases and J by 8 bases, with 4 bases left in between. The CDR3 runs 11 residues. Germline assignment: CDR1 SNHLY and CDR2 FYNNEI. Based on the CDR3 plus reference TRBV2 and TRBJ1-4, the full variable domain is EPEVTQTPSHQVTQMGQEVILRCVPISNHLYFYWYRQILGQKVEFLVSFYNNEISEKSEIFDDQFSVERPDGSNFTLKIRSTKLEDSAMYFCASSESEKLFFGSGTQLSVL.